This TCR beta chain was sequenced in a study of control samples from healthy donors and cancer patients (dated by TCRdb to about 2020). The library was made by the immunoSEQ multiplex PCR assay. The immuneACCESS repertoire file appears here via TCRdb, limited to in-frame rearrangements. These files lack a portion of the clones; in checked studies, under half of the deficit traces to unresolved V genes, and the cause of the others is not known. This sample comprises some 74,000 clones, more than 80% of them detected only once. Clones ranked in the top ten supply around 14% of the sample. Of note for this clone: The specificity of this receptor is unknown. Base qualities are not at hand, and no much larger clone is one base apart. This CDR3 is also generated by other DNA sequences in the sample.

The CDR3 holds 12 amino acids from the cysteine to the phenylalanine. The DNA shown is the 36-base CDR3, in frame from base 1. V gives up 3 bases and J gives up 6 bases, and the segment between their germline ends measures 8 bases. Looking up the germline V gene yields CDR1 MNHNS and CDR2 SASEGT. The source is a man aged 55 to 69 in good health. The sequenced sample was blood. Recombination linked TRBV6-1 to TRBJ1-2; D gene: possibly TRBD1, on 5 matching bases. The DNA sequence is given as TGTGCCAGCAGTGACGGAGGGGATGGCTACACCTTC. Translated, it gives CASSDGGDGYTF.